The rows below give T cell receptor beta chains drawn from one sample of a study of CD8 T cells in ankylosing spondylitis. TCRdb re-called the 5' RACE reads through MiXCR, storing one row per CDR3 protein. The sample includes around 42,000 distinct CDR3 sequences, 2.5% to 3.5% of them seen just once. Sequences were obtained from blood, either unsorted or a sorted T cell fraction (not recorded which). All receptors derive from a male donor with ankylosing spondylitis or in good health (not recorded which). Each CDR3 is given with its conserved first and last residue. The D gene is left open where the match is weak. Clone sizes are given selectively: once, few, many, or a class where the clone is expanded.

CASSPRQGPGELFF	TGTGCCAGCAGCCCCCGCCAGGGGCCCGGGGAGCTGTTTTTT	many	-	TRBV9	TRBJ2-2
CASSVVDSPDTQYF	TGTGCCAGCAGCGTAGTAGATAGTCCGGATACGCAGTATTTT	many	-	TRBV9	TRBJ2-3
CASSVAVSGTDTQYF	TGTGCCAGCAGCGTAGCTGTGAGTGGCACAGATACGCAGTATTTT	many	-	TRBV9	TRBJ2-3
CASSIRQADTEAFF	TGTGCCAGCAGCATCAGACAGGCTGACACTGAAGCTTTCTTT	many	-	TRBV9	TRBJ1-1
CASSVGAGSGANVLTF	TGTGCCAGCAGCGTAGGCGCAGGCTCTGGGGCCAACGTCCTGACTTTC	many	-	TRBV9	TRBJ2-6
CASSPSSASNTGELFF	TGTGCCAGCAGCCCAAGTAGCGCATCGAACACCGGGGAGCTGTTTTTT	many	-	TRBV9	TRBJ2-2
CASSVATGSFRNEQFF	TGTGCCAGCAGCGTAGCGACAGGATCCTTTAGGAATGAGCAGTTCTTC	many	-	TRBV9	TRBJ2-1
CASSVGASEVGVGETQYF	TGTGCCAGCAGCGTAGGGGCTAGCGAGGTGGGAGTGGGAGAGACCCAGTACTTC	many	-	TRBV9	TRBJ2-5
CASSVTALATYEQYF	TGTGCCAGCAGCGTGACAGCCTTAGCAACTTACGAGCAGTACTTC	many	-	TRBV9	TRBJ2-7
CASSVGTSGNEQYF	TGTGCCAGCAGCGTAGGGACTAGCGGAAACGAGCAGTACTTC	many	TRBD2	TRBV9	TRBJ2-7
CASSVGIGDSGNTGELFF	TGTGCCAGCAGCGTAGGAATTGGTGACAGTGGGAACACCGGGGAGCTGTTTTTT	many	-	TRBV9	TRBJ2-2
CASSPTGTVNSPLHF	TGTGCCAGCAGCCCAACCGGGACAGTTAATTCACCCCTCCACTTT	many	TRBD1	TRBV9	TRBJ1-6
CASSVVRAAGANVLTF	TGTGCCAGCAGCGTAGTTAGGGCGGCTGGGGCCAACGTCCTGACTTTC	many	-	TRBV9	TRBJ2-6
CASSVAPGVGTQYF	TGTGCCAGCAGCGTAGCCCCTGGGGTGGGGACCCAGTACTTC	many	-	TRBV9	TRBJ2-5
CASSVEGWATGELFF	TGTGCCAGCAGCGTAGAAGGTTGGGCCACCGGGGAGCTGTTTTTT	many	-	TRBV9	TRBJ2-2
CASSLLADTQYF	TGTGCCAGCAGCCTCCTAGCGGATACGCAGTATTTT	many	-	TRBV9	TRBJ2-3
CASSVGGGTGGRQETQYF	TGTGCCAGCAGCGTAGGAGGGGGGACAGGGGGCCGCCAAGAGACCCAGTACTTC	-	TRBD1	TRBV9	TRBJ2-5
CARSVDRSLGIQYF	TGTGCCAGAAGCGTAGACAGATCACTGGGGATTCAGTACTTC	many	-	TRBV9	TRBJ2-4
CASSPVLLRANEQFF	TGTGCCAGCAGCCCGGTTCTCCTAAGGGCTAATGAGCAGTTCTTC	many	-	TRBV9	TRBJ2-1
CASSVGSSGFTDTQYF	TGTGCCAGCAGCGTAGGGTCTAGCGGTTTCACAGATACGCAGTATTTT	many	TRBD2	TRBV9	TRBJ2-3
CASSSRTGTNTGELFF	TGTGCCAGCAGCTCCAGGACAGGGACGAACACCGGGGAGCTGTTTTTT	many	TRBD1	TRBV9	TRBJ2-2
CASSPGTSGHYNEQFF	TGTGCCAGCAGCCCAGGGACTAGCGGGCACTACAATGAGCAGTTCTTC	many	TRBD2	TRBV9	TRBJ2-1
CASSVEAAYEQYF	TGTGCCAGCAGCGTAGAAGCTGCGTACGAGCAGTACTTC	many	-	TRBV9	TRBJ2-7
CASSVDGPSRKLFF	TGTGCCAGCAGCGTAGATGGGCCGTCACGGAAACTGTTTTTT	many	-	TRBV9	TRBJ1-4
CASSVGSSGSSYEQYF	TGTGCCAGCAGCGTAGGATCCAGCGGATCCTCCTACGAGCAGTACTTC	many	-	TRBV9	TRBJ2-7
CASSVSGQSNEKLFF	TGTGCCAGCAGCGTTTCGGGACAGAGTAATGAAAAACTGTTTTTT	many	TRBD1	TRBV9	TRBJ1-4
CASSVSGSVYNEQFF	TGTGCCAGCAGCGTTAGCGGGAGTGTATACAATGAGCAGTTCTTC	many	TRBD2	TRBV9	TRBJ2-1
CASSKGNGNTDTQYF	TGTGCCAGCAGCAAAGGAAACGGGAACACAGATACGCAGTATTTT	many	-	TRBV9	TRBJ2-3
CASSGAGVGTDTQYF	TGTGCCAGCAGCGGAGCGGGAGTTGGCACAGATACGCAGTATTTT	many	TRBD2	TRBV9	TRBJ2-3
CASSVEGAATYEQYF	TGTGCCAGCAGCGTAGAGGGAGCGGCCACCTACGAGCAGTACTTC	many	-	TRBV9	TRBJ2-7
CASSSNQTQYF	TGTGCCAGCAGCTCCAATCAGACCCAGTACTTC	many	-	TRBV9	TRBJ2-5
CASSVGLGGRGPGEETQYF	TGTGCCAGCAGCGTCGGGTTGGGGGGTCGCGGCCCGGGGGAAGAGACCCAGTACTTC	many	-	TRBV9	TRBJ2-5
CASSGRQTGSEQFF	TGTGCCAGCAGCGGGCGGCAGACTGGGAGTGAGCAGTTCTTC	many	-	TRBV9	TRBJ2-1
CASSIGPGELFF	TGTGCCAGCAGCATAGGGCCCGGGGAGCTGTTTTTT	many	-	TRBV9	TRBJ2-2
CASSVLAGLETQYF	TGTGCCAGCAGCGTATTAGCGGGGCTAGAGACCCAGTACTTC	many	TRBD2	TRBV9	TRBJ2-5
CASSAELHTYTDTQYF	TGTGCCAGCAGCGCCGAACTACACACATACACAGATACGCAGTATTTT	many	-	TRBV9	TRBJ2-3
CASRIGGDTEAFF	TGTGCCAGTCGAATAGGCGGGGACACTGAAGCTTTCTTT	many	-	TRBV9	TRBJ1-1
CASSVEGAGGSSYNEQFF	TGTGCCAGCAGCGTAGAGGGGGCGGGAGGGTCCTCCTACAATGAGCAGTTCTTC	-	TRBD2	TRBV9	TRBJ2-1
CASSVRGAWNTGELFF	TGTGCCAGCAGCGTACGCGGGGCCTGGAACACCGGGGAGCTGTTTTTT	many	-	TRBV9	TRBJ2-2
CASSARANPYNEQFF	TGTGCCAGCAGCGCGCGGGCGAACCCTTACAATGAGCAGTTCTTC	many	-	TRBV9	TRBJ2-1